This TCR beta chain originates from a study of T cells in Graves' hyperthyroidism and ophthalmopathy. Study context: Any treatment followed the collection of peripheral blood at initial diagnosis.

V was trimmed by 5 bases and J by 6 bases, leaving 35 bases between them. The CDR3 length is 20 residues. TCR beta CDR3 regions were amplified from RNA. Initially, a first-round RT-PCR of the TCR CDR3 employed the HTBI primer set. MiXCR, run by TCRdb on the multiplex PCR reads, gives a single entry per CDR3 protein. Among 300,000 or so distinct CDR3 sequences listed, 17% were seen once. This clonotype occurred many times. Each diagnosis was grounded in clinical symptoms, serum thyroxine and TRAb, thyroid ultrasound, and orbital computed tomography. Sequenced: blood. The TCR was taken from a woman in her sixties or seventies with Graves' ophthalmopathy. The genes are TRBV12-3 or TRBV12-4 and TRBJ2-7; TRBD2 might be the D (6 bases). The CDR3: CASSGVWGGNTGRGVSEQYF. The CDR3 DNA reads TGTGCCAGCAGTGGCGTCTGGGGCGGGAACACAGGCCGAGGGGTTTCCGAGCAGTACTTC.